This T cell receptor beta chain was sequenced for a study of T cells in Graves' hyperthyroidism and ophthalmopathy. Whole-study findings and limits: The model anticipated ophthalmopathy a median approximately 6.6 months pre-onset.

RNA transcripts served as the template for amplifying TCR beta CDR3 regions. When the TCR CDR3 underwent first-round RT-PCR, the HTBI primer set was used. TCRdb ran MiXCR on the multiplex PCR reads and lists one entry per CDR3 protein. The sample includes around 580,000 distinct CDR3 sequences, approximately 16% of them seen just once. Absence of ophthalmopathy progression within 18 months defined stable Graves' hyperthyroidism. Uncontrolled infection, other autoimmune disease, pregnancy or lactation excluded patients. Cells are PBMCs isolated from roughly 9.2 ml of fresh blood. The CDR3 totals 16 residues. The V and J ends lost 6 bases and 1 base, in that order; junction bases with no gene match: 7. The V gene's germline CDR1 is MNHEY and CDR2 SVGEGT. In regard to this clonotype: Its antigen is as yet unknown.

V usage is TRBV6-2 or TRBV6-3 and J usage is TRBJ2-1; TRBD2 agrees at 9 bases. Sequencing was done on a sample of blood. This receptor was obtained from a woman aged 18 to 35 with Graves' hyperthyroidism. This CDR3 reads CASSNLLAGSYNEQFF. The CDR3 DNA sequence: TGTGCCAGCAGCAACTTACTAGCGGGTTCCTACAATGAGCAGTTCTTC.